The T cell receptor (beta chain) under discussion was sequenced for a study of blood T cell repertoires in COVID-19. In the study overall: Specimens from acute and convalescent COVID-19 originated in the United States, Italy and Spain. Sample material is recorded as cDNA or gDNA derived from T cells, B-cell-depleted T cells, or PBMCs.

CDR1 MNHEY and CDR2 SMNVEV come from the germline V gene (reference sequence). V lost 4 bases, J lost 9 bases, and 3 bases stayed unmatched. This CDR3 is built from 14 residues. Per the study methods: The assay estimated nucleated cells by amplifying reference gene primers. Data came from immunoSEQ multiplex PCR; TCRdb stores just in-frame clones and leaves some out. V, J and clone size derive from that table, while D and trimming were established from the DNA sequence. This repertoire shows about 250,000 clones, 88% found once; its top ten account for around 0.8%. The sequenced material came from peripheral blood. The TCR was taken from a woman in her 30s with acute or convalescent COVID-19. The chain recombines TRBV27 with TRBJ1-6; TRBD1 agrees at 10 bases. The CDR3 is CASSSGTGASPLHF. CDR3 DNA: TGTGCCAGCAGTTCCGGGACAGGGGCTTCACCCCTCCACTTT.